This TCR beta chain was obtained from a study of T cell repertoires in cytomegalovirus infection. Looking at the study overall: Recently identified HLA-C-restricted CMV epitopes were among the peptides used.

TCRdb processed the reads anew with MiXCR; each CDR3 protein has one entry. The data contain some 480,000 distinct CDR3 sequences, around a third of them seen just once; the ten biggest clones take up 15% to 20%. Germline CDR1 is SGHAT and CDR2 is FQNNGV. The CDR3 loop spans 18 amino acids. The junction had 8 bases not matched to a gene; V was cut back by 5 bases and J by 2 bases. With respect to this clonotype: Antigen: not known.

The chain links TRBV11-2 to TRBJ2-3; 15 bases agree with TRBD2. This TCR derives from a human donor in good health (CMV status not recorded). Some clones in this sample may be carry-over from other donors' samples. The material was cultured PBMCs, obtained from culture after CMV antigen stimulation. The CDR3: CASSASGLAGGHTDTQYF. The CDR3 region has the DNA TGTGCCAGCAGCGCCTCGGGACTAGCGGGAGGTCACACAGATACGCAGTATTTT.